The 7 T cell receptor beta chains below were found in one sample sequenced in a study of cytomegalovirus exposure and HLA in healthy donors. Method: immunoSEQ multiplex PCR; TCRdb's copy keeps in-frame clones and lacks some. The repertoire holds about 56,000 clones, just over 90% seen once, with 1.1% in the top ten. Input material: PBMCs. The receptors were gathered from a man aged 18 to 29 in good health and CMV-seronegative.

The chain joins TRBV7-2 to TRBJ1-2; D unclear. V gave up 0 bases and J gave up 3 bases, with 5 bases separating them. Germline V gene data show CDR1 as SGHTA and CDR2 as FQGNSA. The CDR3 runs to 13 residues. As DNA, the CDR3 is TGTGCCAGCAGCTTAGCGGCAGACTATGGCTACACCTTC. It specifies CASSLAADYGYTF.

CDR3 amino acids: CASSNGGYEQYF. The DNA of the CDR3 is TGTGCCAGCAGCAACGGGGGGTACGAGCAGTACTTC. This rearrangement joins TRBV6-5 to TRBJ2-7; 7 nucleotides match TRBD2. Germline V gives CDR1 MNHEY, CDR2 SVGAGI. Losses at the gene ends were 6 bases for V and 4 bases for J; bases not matched to a gene: 3. The CDR3 length is 12 residues.

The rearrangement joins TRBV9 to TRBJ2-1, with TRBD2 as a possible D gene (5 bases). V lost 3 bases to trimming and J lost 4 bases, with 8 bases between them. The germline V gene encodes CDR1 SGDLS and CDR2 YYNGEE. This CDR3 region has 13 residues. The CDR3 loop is CASSARGYNEQFF. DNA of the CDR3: TGTGCCAGCAGCGCCCGGGGTTACAATGAGCAGTTCTTC.

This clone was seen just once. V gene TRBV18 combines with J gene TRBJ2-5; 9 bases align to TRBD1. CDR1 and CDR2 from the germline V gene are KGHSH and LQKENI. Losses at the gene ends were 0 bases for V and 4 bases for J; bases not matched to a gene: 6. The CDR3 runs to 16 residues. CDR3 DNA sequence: TGTGCCAGCTCACCACCCAGGACAGGGGTGGGAGAGACCCAGTACTTC. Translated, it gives CASSPPRTGVGETQYF.

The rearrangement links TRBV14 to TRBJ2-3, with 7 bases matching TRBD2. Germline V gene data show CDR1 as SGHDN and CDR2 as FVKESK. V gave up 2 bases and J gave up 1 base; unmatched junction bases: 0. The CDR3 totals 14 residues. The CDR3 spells CASSQTSGTDTQYF. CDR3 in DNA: TGTGCCAGCAGCCAAACTAGCGGCACAGATACGCAGTATTTT.

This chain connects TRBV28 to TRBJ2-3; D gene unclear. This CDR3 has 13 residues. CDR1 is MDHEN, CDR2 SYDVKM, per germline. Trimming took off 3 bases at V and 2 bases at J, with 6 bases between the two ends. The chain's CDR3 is CASSFGSTDTQYF. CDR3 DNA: TGTGCCAGCAGTTTCGGGTCCACAGATACGCAGTATTTT. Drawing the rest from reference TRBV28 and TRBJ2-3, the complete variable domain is DVKVTQSSRYLVKRTGEKVFLECVQDMDHENMFWYRQDPGLGLRLIYFSYDVKMKEKGDIPEGYSVSREKKERFSLILESASTNQTSMYLCASSFGSTDTQYFGPGTRLTVL.

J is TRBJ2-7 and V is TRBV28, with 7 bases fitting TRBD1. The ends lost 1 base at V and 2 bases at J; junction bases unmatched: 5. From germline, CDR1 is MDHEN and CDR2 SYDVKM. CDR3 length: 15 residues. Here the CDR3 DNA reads TGTGCCAGCAGTTTATTGGGGACAGCGCCCTACGAGCAGTACTTC. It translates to CASSLLGTAPYEQYF.